This is a list of T cell receptor beta chains from one sample in a study of glioma-infiltrating T cells after dendritic cell vaccination. Method: immunoSEQ multiplex PCR; TCRdb's copy keeps in-frame clones and lacks some. The table shows more than 45,000 clones, with just under 85% occurring only once. The specimen was blood, collected after dendritic cell vaccination. These receptors all come from a human donor with glioblastoma. Both conserved end residues are trimmed from each CDR3. The order of the fields is clone size, V gene, J gene, CDR3 protein. Clone size appears in some rows only: once, few, many, or a class for an expanded clone.

clone size: NA; V gene: TRBV10-3; J gene: TRBJ2-3; CDR3 protein: AISVGQATQY
clone size: NA; V gene: TRBV6-1; J gene: TRBJ2-1; CDR3 protein: ASSERRPAEQF
clone size: few; V gene: TRBV4-3; J gene: TRBJ2-1; CDR3 protein: ASSQDGPSGKREQF
clone size: once; V gene: TRBV12-5; J gene: TRBJ1-1; CDR3 protein: ASGLGLGGLEAF
clone size: few; V gene: TRBV2; J gene: TRBJ2-1; CDR3 protein: ASSEVGSGGPGSYNEQF
clone size: few; V gene: TRBV7-9; J gene: TRBJ2-3; CDR3 protein: ASSQTSGITDTQY
clone size: NA; V gene: TRBV19; J gene: TRBJ2-1; CDR3 protein: ASTPGVSGGVQF
clone size: NA; V gene: TRBV6-5; J gene: TRBJ1-6; CDR3 protein: ASQQGGYNSPLH
clone size: NA; V gene: TRBV7-6; J gene: TRBJ1-1; CDR3 protein: ASSLSTGQGDTEAF
clone size: NA; V gene: TRBV4-2; J gene: TRBJ2-7; CDR3 protein: ASSHGQVSSYEQY
clone size: NA; V gene: TRBV11-2; J gene: TRBJ1-1; CDR3 protein: ASSLDRGGGEAF
clone size: NA; V gene: TRBV10-1; J gene: TRBJ2-7; CDR3 protein: ASSESQDGEQY
clone size: NA; V gene: TRBV7-2; J gene: TRBJ1-2; CDR3 protein: ASTLSRGTGKRANYGYT
clone size: NA; V gene: TRBV15; J gene: TRBJ1-5; CDR3 protein: AASRDDRVRQPQH
clone size: NA; V gene: TRBV27; J gene: TRBJ2-1; CDR3 protein: ASSGGFHNEQF
clone size: NA; V gene: TRBV4-1; J gene: TRBJ2-1; CDR3 protein: ASSQDTTGLAGLLNEQF
clone size: NA; V gene: TRBV19; J gene: TRBJ2-1; CDR3 protein: ASSRTSGGAYEQF
clone size: NA; V gene: TRBV30; J gene: TRBJ2-1; CDR3 protein: AWSPASGSYNEQF
clone size: few; V gene: TRBV9; J gene: TRBJ1-3; CDR3 protein: ASSDRSSGNTIY
clone size: NA; V gene: TRBV7-9; J gene: TRBJ1-1; CDR3 protein: ASSLAIGDTEAF
clone size: NA; V gene: TRBV7-7; J gene: TRBJ1-6; CDR3 protein: ARRRTIFSYNSPLH
clone size: NA; V gene: TRBV4-3; J gene: TRBJ2-1; CDR3 protein: ASSQDSASGGQF
clone size: few; V gene: TRBV15; J gene: TRBJ1-2; CDR3 protein: ATSRDIVPTGGDGYT
clone size: few; V gene: TRBV7-2; J gene: TRBJ1-1; CDR3 protein: ASSANGAGLNTEAF
clone size: NA; V gene: TRBV7-8; J gene: TRBJ1-2; CDR3 protein: AVPAWGGLGYT
clone size: NA; V gene: TRBV6-1; J gene: TRBJ2-3; CDR3 protein: ASSVGVRGGDTQY
clone size: NA; V gene: TRBV29-1; J gene: TRBJ1-2; CDR3 protein: SVVSRGRRTVQNNIYGYT
clone size: NA; V gene: TRBV7-2; J gene: TRBJ2-5; CDR3 protein: ASSSRLAGAQETQY
clone size: NA; V gene: TRBV29-1; J gene: TRBJ1-1; CDR3 protein: SVERDRVSMNTEAF
clone size: many; V gene: TRBV5-1; J gene: TRBJ1-1; CDR3 protein: ASSLESDTEAF
clone size: NA; V gene: TRBV4-1; J gene: TRBJ2-3; CDR3 protein: ASSQGLRGVEDTQY